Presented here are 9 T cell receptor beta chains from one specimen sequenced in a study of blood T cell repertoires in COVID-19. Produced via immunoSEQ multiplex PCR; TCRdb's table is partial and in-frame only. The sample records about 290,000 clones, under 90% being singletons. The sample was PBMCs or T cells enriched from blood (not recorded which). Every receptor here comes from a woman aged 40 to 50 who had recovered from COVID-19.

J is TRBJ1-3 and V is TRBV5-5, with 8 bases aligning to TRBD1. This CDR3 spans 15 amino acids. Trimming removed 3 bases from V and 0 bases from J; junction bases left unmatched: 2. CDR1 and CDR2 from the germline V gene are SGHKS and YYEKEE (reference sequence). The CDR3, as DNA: TGTGCCAGCAGCTGGGGGACAGGCTCTGGAAACACCATATATTTT. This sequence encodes CASSWGTGSGNTIYF.

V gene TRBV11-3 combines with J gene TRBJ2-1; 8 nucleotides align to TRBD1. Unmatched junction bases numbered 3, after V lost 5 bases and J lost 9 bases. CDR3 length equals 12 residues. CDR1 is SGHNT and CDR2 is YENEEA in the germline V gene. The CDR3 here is CASSRGQGEQFF. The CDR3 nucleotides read TGTGCCAGCAGCCGCGGACAGGGTGAGCAGTTCTTC.

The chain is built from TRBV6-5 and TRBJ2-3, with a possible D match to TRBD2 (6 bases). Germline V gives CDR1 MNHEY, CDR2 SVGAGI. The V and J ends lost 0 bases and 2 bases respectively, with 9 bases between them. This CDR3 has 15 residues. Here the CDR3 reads CASSYSGGATDTQYF. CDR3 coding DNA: TGTGCCAGCAGTTACTCCGGCGGGGCCACAGATACGCAGTATTTT.

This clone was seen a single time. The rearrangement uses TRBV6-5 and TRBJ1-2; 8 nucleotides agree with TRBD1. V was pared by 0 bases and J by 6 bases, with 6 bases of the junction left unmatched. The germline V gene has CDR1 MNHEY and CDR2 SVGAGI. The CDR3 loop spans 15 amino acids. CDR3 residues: CASSYSAGGTDGYTF. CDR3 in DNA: TGTGCCAGCAGTTACTCCGCAGGGGGCACGGATGGCTACACCTTC.

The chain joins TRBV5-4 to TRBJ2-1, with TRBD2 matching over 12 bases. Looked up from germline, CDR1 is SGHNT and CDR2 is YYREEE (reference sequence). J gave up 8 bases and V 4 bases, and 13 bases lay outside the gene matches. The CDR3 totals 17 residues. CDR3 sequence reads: CASSRQTSGSGVYEQFF. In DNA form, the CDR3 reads TGTGCCAGCAGCCGCCAGACTAGCGGGAGTGGTGTGTATGAGCAGTTCTTC.

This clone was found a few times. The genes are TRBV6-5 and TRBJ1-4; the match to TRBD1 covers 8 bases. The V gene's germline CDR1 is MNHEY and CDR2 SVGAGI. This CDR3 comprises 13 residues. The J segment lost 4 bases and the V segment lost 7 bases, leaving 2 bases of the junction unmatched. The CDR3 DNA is TGTGCCAGCAACAGGGGGATTAATGAAAAACTGTTTTTT. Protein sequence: CASNRGINEKLFF.

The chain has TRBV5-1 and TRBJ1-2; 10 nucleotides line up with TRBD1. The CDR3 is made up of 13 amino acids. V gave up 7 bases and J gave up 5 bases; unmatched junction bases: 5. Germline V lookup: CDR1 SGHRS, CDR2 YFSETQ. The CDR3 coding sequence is TGCGCCAGCCGACAGGGGGCACGGTATGGCTACACCTTC. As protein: CASRQGARYGYTF.

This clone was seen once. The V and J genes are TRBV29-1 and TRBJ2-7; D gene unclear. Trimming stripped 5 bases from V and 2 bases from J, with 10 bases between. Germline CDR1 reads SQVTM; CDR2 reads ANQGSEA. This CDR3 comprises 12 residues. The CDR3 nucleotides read TGCAGCGTTCGGTCCCCGACCTACGAGCAGTACTTC. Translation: CSVRSPTYEQYF.

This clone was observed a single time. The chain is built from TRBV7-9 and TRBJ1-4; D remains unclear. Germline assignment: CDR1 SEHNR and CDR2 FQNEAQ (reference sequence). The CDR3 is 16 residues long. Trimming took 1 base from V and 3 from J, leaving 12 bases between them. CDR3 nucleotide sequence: TGTGCCAGCAGCTTAGGGGAGCCCAGATCTAATGAAAAACTGTTTTTT. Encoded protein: CASSLGEPRSNEKLFF.